This is a list of T cell receptor beta chains from one sample in a study of blood T cell repertoires in COVID-19. The method was immunoSEQ multiplex PCR; TCRdb's version includes in-frame clones alone and lacks a portion of them. The repertoire holds about 250,000 clones, with about 87% as singletons. Source material: PBMCs or T cells enriched from blood (not recorded which). Source of these receptors: a woman aged 35 to 49 who had been exposed to COVID-19. Each CDR3 is given with its conserved first and last residue. A row's size may be missing; if present it is once, few, many or a size class.

clone size: -; V gene: TRBV9; CDR3 protein: CASSGGLVAGELFF
clone size: -; V gene: TRBV4-3; CDR3 protein: CASSQDITIRGTGELFF
clone size: -; V gene: TRBV6-5; CDR3 protein: CASRYYGDTEAFF
clone size: few; V gene: TRBV5-4; CDR3 protein: CASSEEFGSSYNSPLHF
clone size: -; V gene: TRBV29-1; CDR3 protein: CSVRDFTTGELFF
clone size: -; V gene: TRBV5-5; CDR3 protein: CASSLAPSSRNTQYF
clone size: once; V gene: TRBV4-2; CDR3 protein: CASSQEAIYNSPLHF
clone size: -; V gene: TRBV2; CDR3 protein: CASSSTGKNEQYF
clone size: -; V gene: TRBV5-6; CDR3 protein: CASSSSGFGYTF
clone size: -; V gene: TRBV9; CDR3 protein: CASSVFGGPEETQYF
clone size: -; V gene: TRBV10-3; CDR3 protein: CAVTSGTDTQYF
clone size: -; V gene: TRBV5-1; CDR3 protein: CASSFGTGSTGELFF
clone size: -; V gene: TRBV11-3; CDR3 protein: CASRTFREKELFF
clone size: -; V gene: TRBV19; CDR3 protein: CASSILMGLVNTGELFF
clone size: -; V gene: TRBV7-2; CDR3 protein: CASSSDRGSSYEQYF
clone size: once; V gene: TRBV4-3; CDR3 protein: CASSQMAWGLAGGPGNEQFF
clone size: once; V gene: TRBV6-5; CDR3 protein: CASSSTGILTEAFF
clone size: -; V gene: TRBV28; CDR3 protein: CASSLGRGCTDTQYF
clone size: -; V gene: TRBV7-8; CDR3 protein: CASSLFASGEYNEQFF
clone size: few; V gene: TRBV6-5; CDR3 protein: CASTPDRVSDTQYF
clone size: -; V gene: TRBV7-7; CDR3 protein: CASSCIPTSGSTDTQYF
clone size: -; V gene: TRBV4-1; CDR3 protein: CASSQDMGRGGYGYTF
clone size: -; V gene: TRBV6-5; CDR3 protein: CASRSTGNTGELFF
clone size: -; V gene: TRBV5-6; CDR3 protein: CASSLGPSGFTDTQYF
clone size: -; V gene: TRBV18; CDR3 protein: CASSLAPRGEQFF
clone size: -; V gene: TRBV12-3/TRBV12-4; CDR3 protein: CASRPETGELFF
clone size: -; V gene: TRBV2; CDR3 protein: CASSALAGGMRGEQFF
clone size: -; V gene: TRBV28; CDR3 protein: CASSFRATAKNIQYF
clone size: -; V gene: TRBV4-2; CDR3 protein: CASSQDTSGQETQYF
clone size: -; V gene: TRBV19; CDR3 protein: CASSNDRGHTEAFF
clone size: -; V gene: TRBV4-3; CDR3 protein: CASSRASGNSYNEQFF
clone size: once; V gene: TRBV19; CDR3 protein: CASGPGVGKNIQYF
clone size: -; V gene: TRBV10-3; CDR3 protein: CAISGLANEQFF
clone size: few; V gene: TRBV5-4; CDR3 protein: CASSLDGYGYTF
clone size: -; V gene: TRBV3-1/TRBV3-2; CDR3 protein: CASSQGTGLTEAFF
clone size: once; V gene: TRBV24-1; CDR3 protein: CATSDFRGQPQHF
clone size: -; V gene: TRBV2; CDR3 protein: CASSEDNRAYGYTF
clone size: once; V gene: TRBV28; CDR3 protein: CASSLWVRGPQHF
clone size: few; V gene: TRBV6-1; CDR3 protein: CASSEQGSTNEKLFF
clone size: -; V gene: TRBV7-9; CDR3 protein: CASSISSGGAGDTQYF
clone size: once; V gene: TRBV6-5; CDR3 protein: CASSRLPDEQFF
clone size: -; V gene: TRBV5-4; CDR3 protein: CASSRDRGQVTDTQYF
clone size: -; V gene: TRBV15; CDR3 protein: CATSREGGSSGANVLTF
clone size: -; V gene: TRBV11-2; CDR3 protein: CASSLDSPNTEAFF
clone size: -; V gene: TRBV14; CDR3 protein: CASTLSGGHEQFF
clone size: -; V gene: TRBV27; CDR3 protein: CASSLSAGRSNSPLHF
clone size: -; V gene: TRBV5-1; CDR3 protein: CASTLLAGSSYEQYF
clone size: -; V gene: TRBV6-5; CDR3 protein: CASSYGTINTGELFF
clone size: -; V gene: TRBV19; CDR3 protein: CASSLNEKLFF
clone size: once; V gene: TRBV19; CDR3 protein: CASSIGRTVHKSYTF
clone size: -; V gene: TRBV29-1; CDR3 protein: CSAYRGEAFF
clone size: once; V gene: TRBV11-2; CDR3 protein: CASSLEFVDTQYF
clone size: -; V gene: TRBV27; CDR3 protein: CASSLIPGQGHEKLFF